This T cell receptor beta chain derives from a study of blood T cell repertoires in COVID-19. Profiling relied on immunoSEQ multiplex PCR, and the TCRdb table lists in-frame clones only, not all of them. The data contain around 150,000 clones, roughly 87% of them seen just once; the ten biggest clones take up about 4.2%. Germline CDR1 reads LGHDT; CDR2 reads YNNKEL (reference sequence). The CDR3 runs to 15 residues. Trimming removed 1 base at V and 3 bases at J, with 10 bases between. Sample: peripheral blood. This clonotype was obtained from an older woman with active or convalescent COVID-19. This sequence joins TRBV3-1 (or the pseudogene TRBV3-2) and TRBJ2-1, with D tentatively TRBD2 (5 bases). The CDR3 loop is CASSQGMGSYNEQFF. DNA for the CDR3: TGTGCCAGCAGCCAAGGGATGGGGAGCTACAATGAGCAGTTCTTC.